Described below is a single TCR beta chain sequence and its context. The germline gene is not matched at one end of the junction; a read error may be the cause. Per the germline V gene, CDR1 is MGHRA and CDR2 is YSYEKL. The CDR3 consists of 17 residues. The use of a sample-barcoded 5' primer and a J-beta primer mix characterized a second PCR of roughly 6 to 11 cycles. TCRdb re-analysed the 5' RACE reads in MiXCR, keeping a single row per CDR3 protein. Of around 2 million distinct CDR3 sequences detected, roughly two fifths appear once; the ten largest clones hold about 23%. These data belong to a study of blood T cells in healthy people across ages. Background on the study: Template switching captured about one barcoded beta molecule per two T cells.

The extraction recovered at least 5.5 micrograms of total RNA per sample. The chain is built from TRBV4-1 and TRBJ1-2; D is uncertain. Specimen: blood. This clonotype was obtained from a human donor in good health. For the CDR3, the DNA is TGCGCCGGCAGCCAAGTAGCTACGCGAAAGCAGGCTTATGGCTACACCTTC. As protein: CAGSQVATRKQAYGYTF.